Below are 2 T cell receptor beta chains sequenced from a single sample in a study of preoperative IRX-2 immunotherapy in early breast cancer. Described treatment: preoperative locoregional IRX-2 cytokine immunotherapy. TCRdb keeps only in-frame clones here, not all; method: immunoSEQ multiplex PCR. Of about 25,000 clones listed, 85% to 95% are singletons. The starting material was tumor tissue, obtained after IRX-2 immunotherapy. These receptors were collected from a human donor with breast cancer.

V and J are TRBV5-8 and TRBJ2-5, with D hard to call. CDR1 is SGHTS and CDR2 is YDEGEE in the germline V gene. The CDR3 runs to 12 residues. V was clipped by 1 base and J by 5 bases, with 6 bases between them. CDR3 in DNA: TGTGCCAGCAGCTTGAAGGAGGAGACCCAGTACTTC. Translating gives CASSLKEETQYF.

This clone is a singleton in its sample. The J gene is TRBJ1-4, the V gene TRBV19; 7 positions match TRBD1. Germline loops: CDR1 LNHDA, CDR2 SQIVND (reference sequence). CDR3 length equals 15 residues. Trimming took 5 bases from V and 4 from J; bases not matched to a gene: 7. DNA of the CDR3: TGTGCCAGTAGTTCCACAGGGGCCTTTAATGAAAAACTGTTTTTT. It codes for CASSSTGAFNEKLFF.